The present TCR beta chain was sequenced within a study of technical replicates of blood from a few donors. J lost 2 bases, V lost 4 bases, and 13 bases had no gene match. Germline V CDR1 and CDR2: SNHLY, FYNNEI. The CDR3 covers 17 residues. Measured with immunoSEQ multiplex PCR; TCRdb has only the in-frame clones, and not every one. The sample lists over 85,000 clones; about 94% were seen once. Specimen: T cells isolated from PBMCs. The chain combines TRBV2 with TRBJ2-5; 7 bases agree with TRBD1. This TCR was recovered from a human donor in good health. Here the CDR3 reads CASSGLSGQVWQETQYF. The CDR3 nucleotides read TGTGCCAGCAGTGGGCTTTCAGGACAGGTCTGGCAAGAGACCCAGTACTTC.